What follows are 11 T cell receptor beta chains derived from one specimen sequenced in a study of blood T cell repertoires in COVID-19. Method: immunoSEQ multiplex PCR; TCRdb's copy keeps in-frame clones and lacks some. The sample has roughly 400,000 clones, around nine tenths seen once; the top ten hold roughly 9.4%. The sample consisted of PBMCs or T cells enriched from blood (not recorded which). Source of these receptors: a woman aged 45-59 years who had recovered from COVID-19.

The chain employs TRBV30 and TRBJ1-5; D ambiguous. This CDR3 spans 14 amino acids. CDR1 is GTSNPN, CDR2 SVGIG, per germline (reference sequence). Trimming stripped 2 bases from V and 3 bases from J, with 11 bases between. CDR3 amino acids: CAWSRTDYNQPQHF. CDR3 nucleotides: TGTGCCTGGAGTAGGACGGACTACAATCAGCCCCAGCATTTT.

V is TRBV5-5 and J is TRBJ1-4, with TRBD1 matching over 7 bases. There are 16 residues in the CDR3. The V gene end was trimmed by 3 bases and the J gene end by 5 bases; junction bases not matched to a gene: 10. Germline CDR1 is SGHKS and CDR2 is YYEKEE (reference sequence). This CDR3 is CASSSEGARFNEKLFF. The CDR3 DNA is TGTGCCAGCAGCTCGGAGGGGGCGCGGTTCAATGAAAAACTGTTTTTT.

This sequence joins TRBV7-2 and TRBJ2-7, with 10 bases that match TRBD2. V lost 5 bases and J lost 4; bases outside the gene matches: 5. This CDR3 has 14 residues. CDR1 is SGHTA, CDR2 FQGNSA, per germline. Written as DNA, the CDR3 is TGTGCCAGCAGCGAGGGACTAGCGTTGTACGAGCAGTACTTC. Translating it yields CASSEGLALYEQYF.

This clone came up a few times. This chain uses TRBV2 with TRBJ1-5, with D tentatively TRBD1 (6 bases). Per the germline V gene, CDR1 is SNHLY and CDR2 is FYNNEI. Trimming stripped 4 bases from V and 7 bases from J, with 11 bases between. The CDR3 covers 13 residues. For the CDR3, the DNA is TGTGCCAGCAGTGGAGAAACAGGGCAGCCCCAGCATTTT. It specifies CASSGETGQPQHF.

This clone was detected once. The CDR3 nucleotides are TGTGCCATCGGAATGGGGACTAGGAGCCTCGATGAGCAGTTCTTC. Translating it yields CAIGMGTRSLDEQFF. The chain carries TRBV10-3 and TRBJ2-1; the match to TRBD2 covers 8 bases. The germline CDR1 and CDR2 sequences are ENHRY and SYGVKD. The ends lost 8 bases at V and 8 bases at J; junction bases unmatched: 14. The CDR3 length is 15 residues.

V gene TRBV12-5 combines with J gene TRBJ1-1; perhaps TRBD1 as D (5 bases). V was clipped by 1 base and J by 6 bases, with 9 bases between them. The CDR3 is made up of 13 amino acids. Germline values: CDR1 LGHNT, CDR2 FRNRAP. The CDR3 loop is CASGLGVGAEAFF. The CDR3 DNA sequence: TGTGCTAGTGGTTTGGGGGTAGGGGCTGAAGCTTTCTTT.

The rearrangement uses TRBV11-3 and TRBJ2-5; D may be TRBD2 (5 bases). V lost 5 bases and J lost 5, with 18 bases in between. Germline V CDR1 and CDR2: SGHNT, YENEEA. The CDR3 runs 15 residues. CDR3 bases: TGTGCCAGCAGCCCCGGGTTGAGGAGGTTTGAGACCCAGTACTTC. This encodes CASSPGLRRFETQYF.

This clone has just a few counts. The J gene is TRBJ2-1, the V gene TRBV29-1, with 12 bases fitting TRBD2. The ends lost 5 bases at V and 4 bases at J; junction bases unmatched: 9. The CDR3 covers 16 residues. CDR1 is SQVTM and CDR2 is ANQGSEA in the germline V gene. The CDR3 is CSVQGLAGLSYNEQFF. CDR3 DNA sequence: TGCAGCGTTCAAGGACTAGCGGGGTTGTCGTACAATGAGCAGTTCTTC.

The chain combines TRBV6-4 with TRBJ2-7, with a weak D call TRBD2 (6 bases). Germline assignment: CDR1 MRHNA and CDR2 SNTAGT. V lost 2 bases to trimming and J lost 9 bases, with 23 bases between them. The CDR3 is 16 residues long. The CDR3 DNA is TGTGCCAGCAGTGACCCGGACGGGAGAGGTGGTTTCGGGCAGTACTTC. It is translated as CASSDPDGRGGFGQYF.

The rearrangement joins TRBV18 to TRBJ1-1; the D gene is possibly TRBD1 (6 bases). The CDR3 consists of 15 residues. Trimming took 3 bases from V and 1 from J, leaving 12 bases between them. Germline V gene sequence: CDR1 KGHSH, CDR2 LQKENI. CDR3 DNA sequence: TGTGCCAGCTCACCGGGGAGAGGGGGGAACACTGAAGCTTTCTTT. Its protein is CASSPGRGGNTEAFF.

This sequence joins TRBV30 and TRBJ1-3; D not certain. CDR3 size: 18 residues. The germline V and J ends were trimmed by 1 base and 3 bases, with 22 bases remaining between them. Per the germline V gene, CDR1 is GTSNPN and CDR2 is SVGIG (reference sequence). DNA for the CDR3: TGTGCCTGGAGTGGGGTTCGTAATGACTTCGGATTTGGAAACACCATATATTTT. This encodes CAWSGVRNDFGFGNTIYF.